Below are 31 T cell receptor beta chains sequenced from a single sample in a study of naive and memory T cell subsets. Study results and caveats: A few larger clonotypes appeared in naive repertoires, especially CD8, possibly memory cells re-expressing CD45RA.

Two oligonucleotides, mixed equimolar, formed the beta constant-region primer covering TRBC1 and TRBC2. Nested alpha and beta constant-region primers with the SP2 primer drove four PCR rounds on ligated cDNA. TCRdb analysed the UMI-ligation and nested PCR reads with MiXCR anew, one entry per CDR3 protein. The table has approximately 140,000 distinct CDR3 sequences, about 20% seen once. The antigens for these receptors are not known. Sequenced: naive CD4+ T cells from blood. These TCRs come from a human donor in good health.

The rearrangement uses TRBV29-1 and TRBJ1-2; 8 bases align to TRBD1. The ends lost 6 bases at V and 9 bases at J; junction bases unmatched: 9. The CDR3 runs 12 residues. Per the germline V gene, CDR1 is SQVTM and CDR2 is ANQGSEA. CDR3 sequence: CSVAGQGECYTF. The CDR3 bases are TGCAGCGTGGCCGGACAGGGAGAGTGCTACACCTTC.

The sample holds a few counts of this clonotype. The chain combines TRBV7-3 with TRBJ2-1, with TRBD2 matching 7 bases. V trimming: 5 bases; J trimming: 8 bases; junction bases outside the gene matches: 9. Germline values: CDR1 SGHTA, CDR2 FQGTGA. The CDR3 is 14 amino acids. CDR3 sequence reads: CASSPRDYRDEQFF. The CDR3 DNA reads as TGTGCCAGCAGCCCCCGGGACTACCGAGATGAGCAGTTCTTC.

V is TRBV6-1 and J is TRBJ2-1; 7 bases map to TRBD2. The junction had 1 base not matched to a gene; V was cut back by 7 bases and J by 1 base. The CDR3 runs to 13 residues. Germline V gene lookup returns CDR1 MNHNS and CDR2 SASEGT. CDR3 DNA sequence: TGTGCCAGCAAGCGGGGATCCTACAATGAGCAGTTCTTC. Translating it yields CASKRGSYNEQFF.

As for this clonotype: One end of the junction fails to match germline, which may point to a read error. V and J are TRBV27 and TRBJ2-7; 7 positions agree with TRBD1. Germline assignment: CDR1 MNHEY and CDR2 SMNVEV (reference sequence). This CDR3 has 16 amino acids. The CDR3 is CSSSLTLGTATYEQYF. CDR3 DNA: TGTTCCAGCAGTCTCACCCTCGGGACAGCTACCTACGAGCAGTACTTC.

This clonotype was observed a handful of times. The rearrangement joins TRBV5-1 to TRBJ1-4, with D uncertain. The CDR3 extends over 14 amino acids. Germline loops: CDR1 SGHRS, CDR2 YFSETQ. Between the trimmed V and J ends, which lost 4 bases and 2 bases, there was a span of 9 bases. The CDR3 nucleotides are TGCGCCAGCAGCCCTACTGTTACTAATGAAAAACTGTTTTTT. Amino acid sequence: CASSPTVTNEKLFF.

V gene TRBV5-1 combines with J gene TRBJ2-4, with 10 bases matching TRBD2. This CDR3 comprises 14 residues. CDR1 and CDR2 (germline): SGHRS, YFSETQ. J lost 5 bases, V lost 1 base, and 0 bases had no gene match. CDR3 sequence: CASSLLAGENIQYF. The CDR3 region has the DNA TGCGCCAGCAGCTTGCTAGCGGGAGAAAACATTCAGTACTTC.

The sample holds a few counts of this clonotype. The V call is TRBV3-1, the J call TRBJ2-1; no definite D call. CDR1 LGHDT and CDR2 YNNKEL come from the germline V gene (reference sequence). V lost 0 bases, J lost 6 bases, and 9 bases lay in between. The CDR3 is 14 residues long. The CDR3: CASSQDLQSNEQFF. Here the CDR3 DNA reads TGTGCCAGCAGCCAAGATTTACAGAGCAATGAGCAGTTCTTC.

This clonotype was picked up a small number of times. The V and J genes are TRBV7-2 and TRBJ2-1, with D perhaps TRBD2 (6 bases). Trimming took 4 bases from V and 2 from J, leaving 12 bases between them. This CDR3 region has 15 residues. CDR1 is SGHTA and CDR2 is FQGNSA in the germline V gene. The CDR3 nucleotides read TGTGCCAGCAGCTCCGGGACTCAAACCTACAATGAGCAGTTCTTC. The encoded protein is CASSSGTQTYNEQFF.

The V gene is TRBV5-1, the J gene TRBJ2-5; perhaps D is TRBD1 or TRBD2 (6 bases each). Germline CDR1 and CDR2: SGHRS and YFSETQ. The V gene lost 4 bases and the J gene lost 3 bases, with 13 bases spanning the gap. This CDR3 has 14 residues. CDR3 amino acids: CASSDPGGEETQYF. In DNA, the CDR3 is TGCGCCAGCAGCGACCCCGGGGGCGAAGAGACCCAGTACTTC.

Concerning this clonotype itself: This clone may be a read error of a much larger clone one base away. This chain links TRBV18 with TRBJ1-1; D remains unclear. From germline, CDR1 is KGHSH and CDR2 LQKENI. The CDR3 has 14 residues. This chain's CDR3 is CASSPASKNTEACF. Here the CDR3 DNA reads TGTGCCAGCTCACCCGCGTCGAAGAACACTGAAGCTTGCTTT.

This clonotype was observed a few times. The gene calls are TRBV5-1 and TRBJ1-5, with D maybe TRBD1 (5 bases). Germline V gene lookup returns CDR1 SGHRS and CDR2 YFSETQ. This CDR3 is 16 amino acids long. The V gene lost 4 bases and the J gene lost 7 bases, with 21 bases spanning the gap. Written as DNA, the CDR3 is TGCGCCAGCAGCGGAGCTCAGGGAACCAAATGGCAGCCCCAGCATTTT. Amino acids: CASSGAQGTKWQPQHF.

This clonotype was seen many times. This chain's CDR3 is CASSPREGGRTDTQYF. The CDR3 nucleotides are TGTGCCAGCAGCCCCAGAGAAGGGGGTCGCACAGATACGCAGTATTTT. The chain carries TRBV9 and TRBJ2-3; D perhaps matches TRBD1 (6 bases). Deletions cut 4 bases from V and 1 base from J, with 16 bases between. Germline lookup yields CDR1 SGDLS and CDR2 YYNGEE. The CDR3 runs 16 residues.

Worth noting for this clonotype: A much larger clone differs by one base, so this may be a read error. Lacking the conserved final phenylalanine or tryptophan, this CDR3 likely reflects a read error. This chain links TRBV6-6 with TRBJ2-3, with D unresolved. The CDR3 totals 14 residues. Germline values: CDR1 MNHNY, CDR2 SVGAGI (reference sequence). Trimming shortened V by 2 bases and J by 4 bases, and 10 bases separated the two germline ends. The CDR3 DNA sequence: TGTGCCAGCAGTTACCAAGCGTACGCAGATACGCAGTATCTT. It translates to CASSYQAYADTQYL.

This clonotype was detected many times. The genes are TRBV24-1 and TRBJ2-1; no firm D call. Germline CDR1 is KGHDR and CDR2 is SFDVKD. V was pared by 3 bases and J by 2 bases, with 10 bases between. The CDR3 consists of 15 residues. The CDR3 DNA follows: TGTGCCACCAGTGATACGGGCCCCACCTACAATGAGCAGTTCTTC. Translation: CATSDTGPTYNEQFF.

V gene TRBV10-3 combines with J gene TRBJ2-1; D is unresolved. CDR3 length: 15 residues. Deletions cut 3 bases from V and 2 bases from J, with 11 bases between. Germline loops: CDR1 ENHRY, CDR2 SYGVKD. CDR3 sequence reads: CAISESQLAYNEQFF. CDR3 sequence (DNA): TGTGCCATCAGTGAATCCCAGCTTGCCTACAATGAGCAGTTCTTC.

The CDR3 loop reads CASTVIYEQYF. The CDR3 region has the DNA TGTGCCAGCACCGTAATCTACGAGCAGTACTTC. V and J are TRBV12-3 or TRBV12-4 and TRBJ2-7; no firm D call. The CDR3 is 11 amino acids. V shed 7 bases and J shed 3 bases, with 7 bases lying between them.

This chain connects TRBV7-2 to TRBJ2-3; D gene unclear. CDR3 length: 14 residues. Per the germline V gene, CDR1 is SGHTA and CDR2 is FQGNSA. V lost 1 base and J 8 bases, leaving 13 bases between the germline ends. CDR3: CASSLERVYGTQYF. The CDR3 bases are TGTGCCAGCAGCTTAGAGCGCGTGTATGGTACGCAGTATTTT.

This clonotype showed up many times. The chain has TRBV5-6 and TRBJ2-7; D is uncertain. Per the germline V gene, CDR1 is SGHDT and CDR2 is YYEEEE. Trimming took off 1 base at V and 2 bases at J, with 4 bases between the two ends. The length of the CDR3 is 12 residues. The chain's CDR3 is CASSLSTYEQYF. CDR3 bases: TGTGCCAGCAGCTTGTCGACCTACGAGCAGTACTTC.

This clonotype was recorded many times. The chain employs TRBV27 and TRBJ2-3; D ambiguous. This CDR3 comprises 12 residues. Trimming took off 5 bases at V and 2 bases at J, with 5 bases between the two ends. CDR1 MNHEY and CDR2 SMNVEV come from the germline V gene (reference sequence). The CDR3 spells CASSAYTDTQYF. CDR3 coding DNA: TGTGCCAGCAGTGCATACACAGATACGCAGTATTTT.

This clonotype came up many times. The V call is TRBV5-6, the J call TRBJ2-7; the match to TRBD2 covers 11 bases. Trimming removed 2 bases from V and 3 bases from J; junction bases left unmatched: 10. In germline, CDR1 is SGHDT, CDR2 YYEEEE. The CDR3 spans 17 residues. CDR3 residues: CASSFGTSGRADYEQYF. CDR3 sequence (DNA): TGTGCCAGCAGCTTCGGGACTAGCGGACGAGCAGACTACGAGCAGTACTTC.

The chain carries TRBV12-3 or TRBV12-4 and TRBJ2-5; tentatively, D is TRBD1 (5 bases). The germline V and J ends were trimmed by 10 bases and 4 bases, with 13 bases remaining between them. The CDR3 sequence is 12 residues long. CDR3 protein: CATARVPETQYF. CDR3 DNA sequence: TGTGCCACCGCCAGGGTCCCAGAGACCCAGTACTTC.

The rearrangement uses TRBV4-1 and TRBJ2-7; D uncertain. Germline values: CDR1 MGHRA, CDR2 YSYEKL. V was pared by 0 bases and J by 5 bases, with 14 bases between. The CDR3 runs 15 residues. The CDR3 region is CASSQDPGGTHEQYF. The CDR3 nucleotides are TGCGCCAGCAGCCAAGATCCCGGCGGAACCCACGAGCAGTACTTC.

This clonotype appeared a few times. The rearrangement joins TRBV2 to TRBJ2-7; D call uncertain. This CDR3 has 13 residues. CDR1 is SNHLY and CDR2 is FYNNEI in the germline V gene. V was pared by 7 bases and J by 12 bases, with 22 bases between. The DNA for the CDR3 is TGTGCCAGCAAAACTCCCAACTTAAGATATGCGTACTTC. This sequence encodes CASKTPNLRYAYF.

This clonotype was recorded a few times. The chain joins TRBV10-3 to TRBJ2-5; D is uncertain. Germline CDR1 is ENHRY and CDR2 is SYGVKD. CDR3 size: 14 residues. Trimming stripped 3 bases from V and 2 bases from J, with 10 bases between. The CDR3 bases are TGTGCCATCAGTGATAGGCAGATACAAGAGACCCAGTACTTC. It codes for CAISDRQIQETQYF.

J is TRBJ1-5 and V is TRBV28; tentatively, D is TRBD1 (5 bases). Looked up from germline, CDR1 is MDHEN and CDR2 is SYDVKM. V lost 2 bases and J lost 6, with 8 bases in between. The CDR3 has 13 residues. This CDR3 is CASSLGGSQPQHF. The DNA of the CDR3 is TGTGCCAGCAGTTTAGGGGGGAGTCAGCCCCAGCATTTT. Combining the CDR3 with reference TRBV28 and TRBJ1-5 gives the whole variable domain DVKVTQSSRYLVKRTGEKVFLECVQDMDHENMFWYRQDPGLGLRLIYFSYDVKMKEKGDIPEGYSVSREKKERFSLILESASTNQTSMYLCASSLGGSQPQHFGDGTRLSIL.

The chain uses TRBV6-5 and TRBJ1-6; TRBD1 matches 11 bases. Germline V gene sequence: CDR1 MNHEY, CDR2 SVGAGI. V lost 11 bases to trimming and J lost 9 bases; unmatched junction nucleotides: 15. The CDR3 spans 16 residues. The CDR3 coding sequence is TGTGCCGGCACCCGGACAGGGGGCGCTTGGGGTTCACCCCTCCACTTT. Amino acid sequence: CAGTRTGGAWGSPLHF.

The chain uses TRBV29-1 and TRBJ1-2, with TRBD1 identical over 7 bases. The CDR3 length is 12 residues. Unmatched junction bases numbered 10, after V lost 7 bases and J lost 8 bases. The V gene's germline CDR1 is SQVTM and CDR2 ANQGSEA. As DNA, the CDR3 is TGCAGCGGGGTACAGGGGATTCACGGCTACACCTTC. This gives the protein CSGVQGIHGYTF.

V usage is TRBV6-1 and J usage is TRBJ2-1, with D hard to call. Deletions cut 7 bases from V and 2 bases from J, with 9 bases between. From germline, CDR1 is MNHNS and CDR2 SASEGT. The CDR3 runs to 13 residues. CDR3 protein: CASNPDAYNEQFF. The CDR3 DNA reads TGTGCCAGCAACCCGGACGCCTACAATGAGCAGTTCTTC.

To note about this clonotype: At one end, the junction sequence differs from germline, possibly due to a read error. The chain links TRBV6-5 to TRBJ2-1, with 8 bases that match TRBD2. This CDR3 comprises 15 residues. The germline V gene encodes CDR1 MNHEY and CDR2 SVGAGI. As DNA, the CDR3 is TGTGCCAGCAGACCTACTAGCGGCCTATACAATGTGCAGTTCTTC. This encodes CASRPTSGLYNVQFF.

This clonotype was detected a few times. The chain joins TRBV3-1 to TRBJ2-3, with 8 bases fitting TRBD2. V lost 4 bases and J lost 3; bases outside the gene matches: 6. The germline CDR1 and CDR2 sequences are LGHDT and YNNKEL (reference sequence). The CDR3 sequence is 15 residues long. CDR3 region: CASSLLGTRTDTQYF. In nucleotides, the CDR3 is TGTGCCAGCAGCCTTCTAGGGACTAGAACAGATACGCAGTATTTT.

The chain joins TRBV6-5 to TRBJ1-1, with D maybe TRBD1 (5 bases). The CDR3 extends over 16 amino acids. CDR1 and CDR2 from the germline V gene are MNHEY and SVGAGI. V lost 7 bases to trimming and J lost 5 bases, with 23 bases between them. The CDR3 region has the DNA TGTGCCAGCACCTACCGGCAGCAGGCATGGGGGACTGAAGCTTTCTTT. It yields the protein CASTYRQQAWGTEAFF.